Shown below are 6 T cell receptor beta chains from a single sample sequenced in a study of blood T cell repertoires in COVID-19. Sequenced by immunoSEQ multiplex PCR; TCRdb stores in-frame clones only, minus some. The table includes some 88,000 clones, around 88% detected once. What was sequenced was peripheral blood. These receptors were collected from a man in his sixties with acute or convalescent COVID-19.

The V and J genes are TRBV29-1 and TRBJ1-2; 7 bases fit TRBD1. The trim removed 4 bases at V and 2 bases at J, leaving 4 bases unmatched. The CDR3 spans 13 residues. Germline V lookup: CDR1 SQVTM, CDR2 ANQGSEA. The CDR3 region is CSVGQGPNYGYTF. Here the CDR3 DNA reads TGCAGCGTTGGACAGGGTCCGAACTATGGCTACACCTTC. The full variable domain, in which reference TRBV29-1 and TRBJ1-2 provide the parts outside the CDR3, is SAVISQKPSRDICQRGTSLTIQCQVDSQVTMMFWYRQQPGQSLTLIATANQGSEATYESGFVIDKFPISRPNLTFSTLTVSNMSPEDSSIYLCSVGQGPNYGYTFGSGTRLTVV.

V usage is TRBV7-8 and J usage is TRBJ2-3, with D possibly being TRBD2 (5 bases). CDR3 size: 18 residues. The V end was cut by 5 bases, the J end by 6 bases, with 27 bases between. Germline CDR1 SGHVS, CDR2 FQNEAQ. For the CDR3, the DNA is TGTGCCAGCAGCCCAAGAGGGCCCATACTTTCGTCTCCCGATACGCAGTATTTT. Translation: CASSPRGPILSSPDTQYF.

The chain links TRBV28 to TRBJ1-6; 10 positions agree with TRBD1. Germline CDR1 reads MDHEN; CDR2 reads SYDVKM. CDR3 size: 15 residues. V lost 6 bases and J lost 6; bases outside the gene matches: 5. This chain's CDR3 is CASSRGTGVNSPLHF. For the CDR3, the DNA is TGTGCCAGCAGCCGTGGGACAGGGGTTAATTCACCCCTCCACTTT.

The chain combines TRBV6-2 or TRBV6-3 with TRBJ1-1; 7 bases line up with TRBD1. CDR3 length: 14 amino acids. CDR1 is MNHEY and CDR2 is SVGEGT in the germline V gene. J lost 5 bases, V lost 4 bases, and 7 bases had no gene match. The DNA for the CDR3 is TGTGCCAGCAGTTCCACAGGGGCGAGGACTGAAGCTTTCTTT. Translating it yields CASSSTGARTEAFF.

This chain uses TRBV5-1 with TRBJ2-7, with TRBD2 matching 12 bases. Losses at the gene ends were 3 bases for V and 1 base for J; bases not matched to a gene: 5. CDR3 length: 16 amino acids. Germline CDR1 reads SGHRS; CDR2 reads YFSETQ. CDR3 nucleotides: TGCGCCAGCAGCTCTGGACTAGCGGGAAGATCCTACGAGCAGTACTTC. As protein: CASSSGLAGRSYEQYF.

The chain joins TRBV9 to TRBJ1-1, with D unresolved. The CDR3 is 13 amino acids. Germline CDR1 SGDLS, CDR2 YYNGEE. The germline V and J ends were trimmed by 3 bases and 4 bases, with 10 bases remaining between them. The CDR3 region has the DNA TGTGCCAGCAGCGACCTCAGAGGCACTGAAGCTTTCTTT. Protein product: CASSDLRGTEAFF.